This T cell receptor beta chain was captured in a study of identifying expanded T cells in peripheral blood. General study findings and limits: Differentially abundant clones: 0.95 to 1.5 between replicates, around 16 at roughly 13 days, less than 20 at four. Variance in clone template counts between roughly 2-week samples significantly increased with total template count across all healthy donors.

The table came from immunoSEQ multiplex PCR; TCRdb's copy has only in-frame clones and leaves some out. The sample lists about 130,000 clones, around 88% occurring once. Healthy donors had no documented immune events, such as infections, while sampled. This clone came up once. Its specificity is unknown. The CDR3 contains 16 residues. The V end was cut by 0 bases, the J end by 5 bases, with 16 bases between. In germline, CDR1 is MNHNY, CDR2 SVGAGI (reference sequence). The sample was blood. V is TRBV6-6 and J is TRBJ2-5; D gene ambiguous. The receptor was derived from a person between 18 and 75 years old in good health. CDR3 in DNA: TGTGCCAGCAGTTACTCGAAAGCTCAGCTGAGGGAGACCCAGTACTTC. It encodes CASSYSKAQLRETQYF.